The 21 T cell receptor beta chains below come from one sample, sequenced in a study of cytomegalovirus exposure and HLA in healthy donors. PCR employed 60 Vbeta and 13 Jbeta primers. The protocol was immunoSEQ multiplex PCR, while the TCRdb copy is restricted to in-frame clones and leaves out a portion. The sample has approximately 170,000 clones; under 85% are singletons. Sample: PBMCs. The receptor source for this set is a young woman in good health and CMV-seronegative.

The chain recombines TRBV5-1 with TRBJ1-2; D remains unclear. Germline loops: CDR1 SGHRS, CDR2 YFSETQ. V was pared by 5 bases and J by 2 bases, with 10 bases between. This CDR3 contains 13 residues. The CDR3 is CASSIQANYGYTF. The CDR3 region has the DNA TGCGCCAGCAGTATCCAGGCCAACTATGGCTACACCTTC.

Note on this clone: The conserved phenylalanine or tryptophan normally closing the CDR3 is absent here, so this likely arose from a read error. The DNA is left out, because the CDR3 cannot be placed on it with certainty; the CDR3 is given as TCRdb lists it. This chain uses TRBV23-1 with TRBJ1-1; the table's TRBD1 call for D was not verified on the DNA. TRBV23-1 counts as an open reading frame of uncertain function. With termini counted, the CDR3 has 9 amino acids. CDR3 loop: CASSQSDRE.

This chain connects TRBV5-6 to TRBJ2-5; 11 nucleotides match TRBD2. The J call may be wrong; the DNA end is better matched by TRBJ2-7. CDR1 and CDR2 from the germline V gene are SGHDT and YYEEEE. There are 16 residues in the CDR3. The CDR3 protein is CASTLARLAGTYEQYF. The CDR3 nucleotides read TGTGCCAGCACCCTCGCGAGACTAGCGGGGACCTACGAGCAGTACTTC.

The chain is built from TRBV7-9 and TRBJ1-6; D might be TRBD1 (6 bases). Trimming pared 3 bases from V and 3 bases from J, leaving 12 bases between. The CDR3 consists of 16 residues. Germline-derived CDR1 and CDR2 are SEHNR and FQNEAQ (reference sequence). The DNA of the CDR3 is TGTGCCAGCAGCTTCCGGGACATAGACTATAATTCACCCCTCCACTTT. Amino acid sequence: CASSFRDIDYNSPLHF.

The CDR3 DNA sequence: TGTGCCAGCAGTTTATATGTTGTTACGGGAGGGGTTGAGCAGTTCTTC. Translation: CASSLYVVTGGVEQFF. The rearrangement joins TRBV28 to TRBJ2-1, with 8 positions matching TRBD2. CDR1 MDHEN and CDR2 SYDVKM come from the germline V gene. CDR3 length: 16 residues. V was clipped by 1 base and J by 9 bases; unmatched bases: 11.

The J gene is TRBJ2-5, the V gene TRBV4-1; 9 bases are a match to TRBD2. V trimming: 2 bases; J trimming: 2 bases; junction bases outside the gene matches: 3. CDR1 is MGHRA, CDR2 YSYEKL, per germline. The CDR3 is made up of 15 amino acids. CDR3 sequence reads: CASSQLAGLQETQYF. CDR3 DNA: TGCGCCAGCAGCCAACTAGCGGGGCTGCAAGAGACCCAGTACTTC.

This clone has only a few counts. The V call is TRBV19, the J call TRBJ1-4, with D possibly being TRBD1 (5 bases). Germline CDR1 and CDR2: LNHDA and SQIVND (reference sequence). V was clipped by 3 bases and J by 8 bases, with 13 bases between them. The CDR3 runs to 14 residues. The CDR3 loop is CASSIGTTLEKLFF. The CDR3 region has the DNA TGTGCCAGTAGTATCGGGACTACCCTAGAAAAACTGTTTTTT.

This chain joins TRBV2 and TRBJ2-7; the match to TRBD1 covers 8 bases. The CDR3 is 14 residues long. Germline-derived CDR1 and CDR2 are SNHLY and FYNNEI. Losses at the gene ends were 5 bases for V and 6 bases for J; bases not matched to a gene: 9. The CDR3 DNA reads TGTGCCAGCAGTAGACAGGGGAGGTCGTCCGAGCAGTACTTC. Protein: CASSRQGRSSEQYF.

CDR3 amino acids: CAWSSGLAPYEQYF. CDR3 nucleotides: TGTGCCTGGAGTTCAGGACTAGCGCCCTACGAGCAGTACTTC. The chain is built from TRBV30 and TRBJ2-7; 9 nucleotides agree with TRBD2. Germline V gene lookup returns CDR1 GTSNPN and CDR2 SVGIG (reference sequence). V shed 2 bases, J shed 2 bases, and the junction held 4 bases outside the gene matches. The CDR3 contains 14 residues.

V gene TRBV28 combines with J gene TRBJ2-7, with 8 bases lining up with TRBD1. Germline assignment: CDR1 MDHEN and CDR2 SYDVKM. There are 15 residues in the CDR3. The V gene end was trimmed by 4 bases and the J gene end by 2 bases; junction bases not matched to a gene: 7. The CDR3 DNA reads TGTGCCAGCAGTTCGCCGGGACAGGACCCCTACGAGCAGTACTTC. Its protein is CASSSPGQDPYEQYF.

The chain is built from TRBV29-1 and TRBJ2-2; D is perhaps TRBD1 (6 bases). The CDR3 has 16 residues. V was cut by 1 base and J by 0 bases, with 12 bases left in between. Germline CDR1 is SQVTM and CDR2 is ANQGSEA. The CDR3 DNA reads as TGCAGCGTTGAAGTAGCCGAGGGGGCGAACACCGGGGAGCTGTTTTTT. This translates into CSVEVAEGANTGELFF.

The CDR3, as DNA: TGCGCCAGCAGTGAGTTAACAGGCTATGGCTACACCTTC. Encoded protein: CASSELTGYGYTF. This chain uses TRBV10-2 with TRBJ1-2; the D gene is possibly TRBD1 (5 bases). The CDR3 consists of 13 residues. CDR1 and CDR2 (germline): WSHSY, SAAADI. The V and J ends lost 1 base and 4 bases respectively, with 7 bases between them.

This chain uses TRBV28 with TRBJ1-1; 11 positions agree with TRBD1. V was pared by 6 bases and J by 4 bases, with 13 bases of the junction left unmatched. This CDR3 is 17 amino acids long. Germline V gene sequence: CDR1 MDHEN, CDR2 SYDVKM. For the CDR3, the DNA is TGTGCCAGCAGCCGCGTTGGGACAGGGGGTTTAGGCACTGAAGCTTTCTTT. It specifies CASSRVGTGGLGTEAFF.

The chain is built from TRBV28 and TRBJ2-7, with D possibly matching TRBD1 (7 bases). Germline V CDR1 and CDR2: MDHEN, SYDVKM. CDR3 length equals 16 residues. V was shortened by 6 bases and J by 0 bases, with 18 bases between the two germline ends. The CDR3 DNA reads as TGTGCCAGCAGGGGACTCGGACAGGCGAGCTCCTACGAGCAGTACTTC. Its protein is CASRGLGQASSYEQYF.

This clone has a handful of counts. CDR3 protein: CASSQRDTNEKLFF. The CDR3 DNA sequence: TGCGCCAGCAGCCAACGAGATACCAATGAAAAACTGTTTTTT. This sequence joins TRBV4-3 and TRBJ1-4; the D is unclear. This CDR3 contains 14 residues. The ends were cut back, 2 bases at V and 5 bases at J, with 9 bases in the middle. The germline gives CDR1 LGHNA, CDR2 YSLEER.

This chain joins TRBV5-6 and TRBJ2-3, with D tentatively TRBD2 (6 bases). Trimming removed 3 bases from V and 1 base from J, with 18 bases in between. The CDR3 spans 17 residues. CDR1 is SGHDT and CDR2 is YYEEEE in the germline V gene. CDR3 sequence: CASSYDWLADGTDTQYF. The CDR3 nucleotides are TGTGCCAGCAGCTACGACTGGTTAGCGGATGGCACAGATACGCAGTATTTT.

The chain recombines TRBV7-9 with TRBJ1-4; no clear D gene. This CDR3 has 15 amino acids. V shed 6 bases and J shed 6 bases, with 17 bases lying between them. The germline V gene has CDR1 SEHNR and CDR2 FQNEAQ (reference sequence). As DNA, the CDR3 is TGTGCCAGCAGTCAACCCGGGGAGATGCATGAAAAACTGTTTTTT. Translation gives CASSQPGEMHEKLFF.

The chain joins TRBV27 to TRBJ1-4, with a possible D match to TRBD1 (6 bases). The CDR3 loop spans 15 amino acids. The ends were cut back, 3 bases at V and 7 bases at J, with 15 bases in the middle. Germline V CDR1 and CDR2: MNHEY, SMNVEV (reference sequence). CDR3 residues: CASSFIGDTSEKLFF. The CDR3 DNA reads TGTGCCAGCAGTTTTATTGGGGACACCAGTGAAAAACTGTTTTTT.

In this sample, this clone turned up once. CDR3 protein: CASSSSTGGETQYF. The CDR3 DNA follows: TGCGCCAGCAGCTCATCGACTGGAGGAGAGACCCAGTACTTC. The chain couples TRBV5-1 to TRBJ2-5; a weak D match, TRBD2 (5 bases). CDR1 is SGHRS and CDR2 is YFSETQ in the germline V gene. Trimming took 3 bases from V and 4 from J, leaving 13 bases between them. This CDR3 has 14 amino acids.

The rearrangement joins TRBV5-1 to TRBJ2-7; 7 nucleotides align to TRBD2. There are 13 residues in the CDR3. Trimming cost V 1 base and J 7 bases; bases outside gene matches: 5. Germline V gene lookup returns CDR1 SGHRS and CDR2 YFSETQ. The CDR3 spells CASSLLGGQEQYF. The CDR3 bases are TGCGCCAGCAGCTTGTTGGGAGGGCAAGAGCAGTACTTC.

The table lists this clone with a few counts. This chain uses TRBV29-1 with TRBJ2-7; D may be TRBD1 (5 bases). V lost 1 base and J 3 bases, leaving 7 bases between the germline ends. In germline, CDR1 is SQVTM, CDR2 ANQGSEA. CDR3 length: 12 residues. The CDR3 sequence is CSVEGGLYEQYF. The CDR3 nucleotides read TGCAGCGTTGAAGGGGGCCTCTACGAGCAGTACTTC.